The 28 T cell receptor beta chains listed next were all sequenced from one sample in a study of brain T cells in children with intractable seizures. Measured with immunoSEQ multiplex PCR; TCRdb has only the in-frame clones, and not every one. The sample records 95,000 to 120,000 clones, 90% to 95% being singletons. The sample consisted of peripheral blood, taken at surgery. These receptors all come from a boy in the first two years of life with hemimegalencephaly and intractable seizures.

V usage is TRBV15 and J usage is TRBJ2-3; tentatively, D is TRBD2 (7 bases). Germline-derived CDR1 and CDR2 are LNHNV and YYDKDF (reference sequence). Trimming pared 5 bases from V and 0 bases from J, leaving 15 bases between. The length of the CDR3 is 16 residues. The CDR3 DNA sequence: TGTGCCACCAGCCGGGGGGTGGGGGCTAGCACAGATACGCAGTATTTT. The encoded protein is CATSRGVGASTDTQYF.

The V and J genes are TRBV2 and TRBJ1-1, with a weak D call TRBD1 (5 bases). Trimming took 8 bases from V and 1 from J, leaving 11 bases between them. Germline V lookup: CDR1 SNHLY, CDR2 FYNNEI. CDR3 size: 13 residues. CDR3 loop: CASRDPENTEAFF. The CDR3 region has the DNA TGTGCCAGCCGGGACCCGGAGAACACTGAAGCTTTCTTT.

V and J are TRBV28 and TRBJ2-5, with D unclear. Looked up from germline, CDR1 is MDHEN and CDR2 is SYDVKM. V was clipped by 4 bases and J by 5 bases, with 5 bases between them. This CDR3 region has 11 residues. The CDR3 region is CASSSWETQYF. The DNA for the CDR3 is TGTGCCAGCAGTTCCTGGGAGACCCAGTACTTC.

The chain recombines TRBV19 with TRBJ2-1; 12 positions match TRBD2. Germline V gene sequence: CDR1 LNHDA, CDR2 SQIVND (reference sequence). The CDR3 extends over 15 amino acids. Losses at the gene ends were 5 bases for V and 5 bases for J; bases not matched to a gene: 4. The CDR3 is CASSVGLAGNNEQFF. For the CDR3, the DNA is TGTGCCAGTAGTGTGGGACTAGCGGGCAACAATGAGCAGTTCTTC.

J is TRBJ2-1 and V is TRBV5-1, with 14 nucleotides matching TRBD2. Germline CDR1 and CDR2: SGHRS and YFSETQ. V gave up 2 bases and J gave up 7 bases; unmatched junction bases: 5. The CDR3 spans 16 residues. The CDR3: CASSFPGTSGSNEQFF. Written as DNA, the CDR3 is TGCGCCAGCAGCTTTCCCGGGACTAGCGGGAGTAATGAGCAGTTCTTC.

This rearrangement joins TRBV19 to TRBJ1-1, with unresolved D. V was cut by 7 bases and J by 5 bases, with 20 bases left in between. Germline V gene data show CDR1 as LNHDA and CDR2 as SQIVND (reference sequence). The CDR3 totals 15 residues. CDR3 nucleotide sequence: TGTGCCAGTAAAACTCCCGGGCTCGGGTGGACTGAAGCTTTCTTT. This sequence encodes CASKTPGLGWTEAFF. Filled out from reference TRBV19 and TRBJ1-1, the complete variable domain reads DGGITQSPKYLFRKEGQNVTLSCEQNLNHDAMYWYRQDPGQGLRLIYYSQIVNDFQKGDIAEGYSVSREKKESFPLTVTSAQKNPTAFYLCASKTPGLGWTEAFFGQGTRLTVV.

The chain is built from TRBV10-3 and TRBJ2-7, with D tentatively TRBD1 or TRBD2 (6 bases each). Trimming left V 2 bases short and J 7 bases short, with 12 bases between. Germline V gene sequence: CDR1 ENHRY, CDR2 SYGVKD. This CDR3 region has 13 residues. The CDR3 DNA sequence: TGTGCCATCAGTGAGAGGGGGGTGGTGGAGCAGTACTTC. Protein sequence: CAISERGVVEQYF.

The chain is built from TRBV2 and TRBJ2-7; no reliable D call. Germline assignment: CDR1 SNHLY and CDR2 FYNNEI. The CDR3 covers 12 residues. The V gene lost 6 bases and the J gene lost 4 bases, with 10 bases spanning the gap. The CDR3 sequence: CASRALTYEQYF. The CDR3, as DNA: TGTGCCAGCAGGGCTTTAACGTACGAGCAGTACTTC.

This CDR3 is CASSATGSGQFF. The CDR3 DNA follows: TGTGCCAGCAGCGCGACAGGGTCGGGGCAGTTCTTC. The chain joins TRBV9 to TRBJ2-1; 7 nucleotides match TRBD1. V lost 3 bases, J lost 12 bases, and 6 bases stayed unmatched. CDR3 size: 12 residues. The germline V gene has CDR1 SGDLS and CDR2 YYNGEE.

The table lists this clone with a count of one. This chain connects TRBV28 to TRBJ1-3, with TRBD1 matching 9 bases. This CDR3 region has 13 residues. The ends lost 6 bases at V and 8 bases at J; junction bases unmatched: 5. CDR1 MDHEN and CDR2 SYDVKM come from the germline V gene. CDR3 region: CASRGTGRDTIYF. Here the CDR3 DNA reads TGTGCCAGCAGGGGGACAGGGAGGGACACCATATATTTT. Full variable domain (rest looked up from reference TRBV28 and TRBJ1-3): DVKVTQSSRYLVKRTGEKVFLECVQDMDHENMFWYRQDPGLGLRLIYFSYDVKMKEKGDIPEGYSVSREKKERFSLILESASTNQTSMYLCASRGTGRDTIYFGEGSWLTVV.

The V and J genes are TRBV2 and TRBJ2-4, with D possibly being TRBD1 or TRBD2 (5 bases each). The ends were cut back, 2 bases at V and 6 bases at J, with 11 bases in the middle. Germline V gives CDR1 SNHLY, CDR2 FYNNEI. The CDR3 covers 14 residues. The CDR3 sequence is CASSESRAGNIQYF. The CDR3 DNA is TGTGCCAGCAGTGAAAGCAGGGCGGGAAACATTCAGTACTTC.

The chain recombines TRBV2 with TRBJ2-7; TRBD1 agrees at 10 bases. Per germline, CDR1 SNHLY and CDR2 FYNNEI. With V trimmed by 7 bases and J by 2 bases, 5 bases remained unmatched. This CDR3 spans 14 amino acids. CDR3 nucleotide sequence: TGTGCCAGCATACGGACAGGGGGTGCCTACGAGCAGTACTTC. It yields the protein CASIRTGGAYEQYF.

CDR3 region: CASSSPVAGVADTQYF. CDR3 sequence (DNA): TGTGCCAGCAGCTCACCGGTAGCGGGAGTTGCAGATACGCAGTATTTT. The V and J genes are TRBV11-2 and TRBJ2-3; TRBD2 agrees at 9 bases. Germline values: CDR1 SGHAT, CDR2 FQNNGV. The CDR3 has 16 amino acids. With V trimmed by 4 bases and J by 4 bases, 9 bases remained unmatched.

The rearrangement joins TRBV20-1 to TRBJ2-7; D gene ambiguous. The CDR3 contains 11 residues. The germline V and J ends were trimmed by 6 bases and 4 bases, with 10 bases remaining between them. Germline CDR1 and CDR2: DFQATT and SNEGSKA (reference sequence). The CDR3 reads CSALGLYEQYF. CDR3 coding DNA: TGCAGTGCCCTCGGGCTTTACGAGCAGTACTTC.

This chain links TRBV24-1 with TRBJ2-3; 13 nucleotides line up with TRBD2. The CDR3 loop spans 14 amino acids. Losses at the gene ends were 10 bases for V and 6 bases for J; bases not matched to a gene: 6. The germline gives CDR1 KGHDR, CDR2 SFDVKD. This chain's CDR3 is CATAGTSGADTQYF. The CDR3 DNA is TGTGCCACGGCCGGGACTAGCGGGGCCGATACGCAGTATTTT.

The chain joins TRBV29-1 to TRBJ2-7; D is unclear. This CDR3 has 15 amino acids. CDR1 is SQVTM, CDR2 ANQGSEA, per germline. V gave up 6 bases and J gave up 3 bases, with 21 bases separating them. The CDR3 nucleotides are TGCAGCGTCCCAAGCTGGGTGTGGGCATTCTACGAGCAGTACTTC. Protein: CSVPSWVWAFYEQYF.

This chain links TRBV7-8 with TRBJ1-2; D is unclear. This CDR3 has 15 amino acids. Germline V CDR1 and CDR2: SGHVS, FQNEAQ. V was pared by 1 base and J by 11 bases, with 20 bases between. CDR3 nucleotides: TGTGCCAGCAGCTTAGATACCGTGGCAGCCCTTGGGTACACCTTC. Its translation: CASSLDTVAALGYTF.

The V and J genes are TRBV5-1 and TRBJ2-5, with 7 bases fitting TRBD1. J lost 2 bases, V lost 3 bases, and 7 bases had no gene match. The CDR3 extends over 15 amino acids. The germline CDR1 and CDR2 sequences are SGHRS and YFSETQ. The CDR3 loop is CASSSATGEQETQYF. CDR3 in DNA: TGCGCCAGCAGCTCCGCTACAGGGGAGCAAGAGACCCAGTACTTC.

The CDR3 reads CASSRDRAYEQYF. CDR3 nucleotide sequence: TGTGCCAGCAGCCGGGACAGAGCCTACGAGCAGTACTTC. This chain joins TRBV5-4 and TRBJ2-7; 7 bases match TRBD1. The CDR3 has 13 residues. The J segment lost 2 bases and the V segment lost 4 bases, leaving 3 bases of the junction unmatched. Germline assignment: CDR1 SGHNT and CDR2 YYREEE (reference sequence). The whole variable domain, remainder taken from reference TRBV5-4 and TRBJ2-7, is ETGVTQSPTHLIKTRGQQVTLRCSSQSGHNTVSWYQQALGQGPQFIFQYYREEENGRGNFPPRFSGLQFPNYSSELNVNALELDDSALYLCASSRDRAYEQYFGPGTRLTVT.

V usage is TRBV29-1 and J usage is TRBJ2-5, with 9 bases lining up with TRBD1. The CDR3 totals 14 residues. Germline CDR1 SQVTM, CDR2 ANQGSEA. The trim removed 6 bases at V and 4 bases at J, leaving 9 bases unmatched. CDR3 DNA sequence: TGCAGCGTGACCCCACAGGGGGCCGTAGAGACCCAGTACTTC. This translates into CSVTPQGAVETQYF.

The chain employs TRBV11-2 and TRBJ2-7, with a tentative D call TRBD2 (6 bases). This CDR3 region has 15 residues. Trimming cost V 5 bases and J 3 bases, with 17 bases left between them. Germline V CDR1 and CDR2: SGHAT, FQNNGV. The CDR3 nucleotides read TGTGCCAGCAGCGCGTTCGGGGGAACCTTCTACGAGCAGTACTTC. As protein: CASSAFGGTFYEQYF.

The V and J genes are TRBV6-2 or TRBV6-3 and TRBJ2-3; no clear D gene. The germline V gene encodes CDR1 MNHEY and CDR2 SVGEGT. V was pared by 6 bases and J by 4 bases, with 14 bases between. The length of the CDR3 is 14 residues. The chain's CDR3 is CASSPGGQPDTQYF. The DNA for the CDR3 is TGTGCCAGCAGCCCCGGTGGGCAGCCAGATACGCAGTATTTT.

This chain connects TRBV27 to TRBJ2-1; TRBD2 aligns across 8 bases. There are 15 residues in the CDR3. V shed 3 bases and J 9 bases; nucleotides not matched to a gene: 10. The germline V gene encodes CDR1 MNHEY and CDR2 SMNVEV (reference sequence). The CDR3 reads CASSLGLGVDGEQFF. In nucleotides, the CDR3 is TGTGCCAGCAGTTTGGGACTAGGGGTGGACGGTGAGCAGTTCTTC.

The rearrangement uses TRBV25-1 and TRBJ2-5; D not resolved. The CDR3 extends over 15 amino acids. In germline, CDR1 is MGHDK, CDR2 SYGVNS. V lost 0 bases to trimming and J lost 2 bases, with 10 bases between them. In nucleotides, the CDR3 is TGTGCCAGCAGTGAATATCGGGCACTACAAGAGACCCAGTACTTC. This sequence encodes CASSEYRALQETQYF.

The CDR3 DNA reads TGCAGCGTTGGCCAGGGCCCCAGCACAGATACGCAGTATTTT. Translated: CSVGQGPSTDTQYF. V usage is TRBV29-1 and J usage is TRBJ2-3, with a weak D call TRBD1 (5 bases). V shed 4 bases and J shed 0 bases, with 11 bases lying between them. CDR3 size: 14 residues. CDR1 SQVTM and CDR2 ANQGSEA come from the germline V gene.

Here the CDR3 DNA reads TGCAGCGTTGAAGATGGGGTGGGACGAGGGGGAAACACCATATATTTT. As protein: CSVEDGVGRGGNTIYF. This chain joins TRBV29-1 and TRBJ1-3, with a possible D match to TRBD1 (5 bases). The germline gives CDR1 SQVTM, CDR2 ANQGSEA. V lost 0 bases and J 4 bases, leaving 16 bases between the germline ends. The CDR3 contains 16 residues.

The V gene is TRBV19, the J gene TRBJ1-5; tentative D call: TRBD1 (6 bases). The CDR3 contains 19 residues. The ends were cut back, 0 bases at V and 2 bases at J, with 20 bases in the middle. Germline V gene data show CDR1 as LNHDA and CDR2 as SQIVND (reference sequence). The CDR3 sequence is CASSIDGTPGQTGNQPQHF. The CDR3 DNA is TGTGCCAGTAGTATAGATGGGACACCAGGGCAGACGGGCAATCAGCCCCAGCATTTT. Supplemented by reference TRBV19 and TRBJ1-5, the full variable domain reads DGGITQSPKYLFRKEGQNVTLSCEQNLNHDAMYWYRQDPGQGLRLIYYSQIVNDFQKGDIAEGYSVSREKKESFPLTVTSAQKNPTAFYLCASSIDGTPGQTGNQPQHFGDGTRLSIL.

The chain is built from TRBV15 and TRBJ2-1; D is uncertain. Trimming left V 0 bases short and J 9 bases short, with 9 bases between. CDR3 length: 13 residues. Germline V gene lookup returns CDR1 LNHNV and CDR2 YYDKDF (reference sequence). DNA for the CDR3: TGTGCCACCAGCAGAGATGGTGCCGGTGAGCAGTTCTTC. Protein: CATSRDGAGEQFF.